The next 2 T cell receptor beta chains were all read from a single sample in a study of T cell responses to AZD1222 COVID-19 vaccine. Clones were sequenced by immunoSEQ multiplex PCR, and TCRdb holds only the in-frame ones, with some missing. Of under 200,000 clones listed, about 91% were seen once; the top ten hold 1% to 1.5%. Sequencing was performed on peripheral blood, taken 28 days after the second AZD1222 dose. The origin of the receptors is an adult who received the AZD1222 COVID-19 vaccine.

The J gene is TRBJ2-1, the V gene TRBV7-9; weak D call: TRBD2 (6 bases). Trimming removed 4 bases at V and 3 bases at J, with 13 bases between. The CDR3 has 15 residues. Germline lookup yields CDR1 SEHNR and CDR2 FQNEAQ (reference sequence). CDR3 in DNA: TGTGCCAGCAGCTCCGGGGGTGGGTACTACAATGAGCAGTTCTTC. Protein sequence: CASSSGGGYYNEQFF. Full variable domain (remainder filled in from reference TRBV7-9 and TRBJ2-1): DTGVSQNPRHKITKRGQNVTFRCDPISEHNRLYWYRQTLGQGPEFLTYFQNEAQLEKSRLLSDRFSAERPKGSFSTLEIQRTEQGDSAMYLCASSSGGGYYNEQFFGPGTRLTVL.

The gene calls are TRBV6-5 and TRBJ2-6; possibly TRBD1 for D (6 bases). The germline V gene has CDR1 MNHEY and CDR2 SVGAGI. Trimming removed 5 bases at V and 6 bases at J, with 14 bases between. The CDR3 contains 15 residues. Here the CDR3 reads CASSTQGSVANVLTF. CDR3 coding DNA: TGTGCCAGCAGTACCCAGGGGTCGGTGGCCAACGTCCTGACTTTC.